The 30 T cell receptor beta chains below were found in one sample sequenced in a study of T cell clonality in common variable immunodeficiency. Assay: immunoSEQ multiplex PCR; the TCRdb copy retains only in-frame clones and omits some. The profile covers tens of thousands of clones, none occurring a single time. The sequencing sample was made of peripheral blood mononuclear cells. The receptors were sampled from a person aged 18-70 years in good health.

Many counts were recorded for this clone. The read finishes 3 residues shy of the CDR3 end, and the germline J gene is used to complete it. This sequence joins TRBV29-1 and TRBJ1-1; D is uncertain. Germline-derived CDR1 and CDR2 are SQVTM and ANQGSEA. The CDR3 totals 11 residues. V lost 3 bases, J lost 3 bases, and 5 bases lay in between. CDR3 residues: CSVDRYTEAFF. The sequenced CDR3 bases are TGCAGCGTTGATCGTTACACTGAA.

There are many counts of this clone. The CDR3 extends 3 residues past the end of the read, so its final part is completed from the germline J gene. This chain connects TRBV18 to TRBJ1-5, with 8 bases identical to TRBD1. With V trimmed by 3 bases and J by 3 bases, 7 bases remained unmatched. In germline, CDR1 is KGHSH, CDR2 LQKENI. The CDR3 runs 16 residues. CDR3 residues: CASSPNQGAPNQPQHF. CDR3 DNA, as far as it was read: TGTGCCAGCTCACCGAATCAGGGGGCCCCCAATCAGCCC.

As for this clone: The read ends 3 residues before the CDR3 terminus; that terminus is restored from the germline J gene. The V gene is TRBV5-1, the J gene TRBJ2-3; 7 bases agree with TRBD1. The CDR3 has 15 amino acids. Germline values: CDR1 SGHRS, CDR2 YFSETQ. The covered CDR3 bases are TGCGCCAGCAGCTTGGGGACAGGTTTTCAAGAGACG. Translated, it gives CASSLGTGFQET. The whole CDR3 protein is CASSLGTGFQETQYF.

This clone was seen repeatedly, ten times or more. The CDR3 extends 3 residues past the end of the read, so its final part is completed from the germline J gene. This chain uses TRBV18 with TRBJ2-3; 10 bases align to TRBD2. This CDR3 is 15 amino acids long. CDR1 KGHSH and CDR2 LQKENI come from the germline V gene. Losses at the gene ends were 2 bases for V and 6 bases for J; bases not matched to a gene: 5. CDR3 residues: CASSPERGGWDTQYF. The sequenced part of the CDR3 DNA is TGTGCCAGCTCACCAGAGCGGGGGGGGTGGGATACG.

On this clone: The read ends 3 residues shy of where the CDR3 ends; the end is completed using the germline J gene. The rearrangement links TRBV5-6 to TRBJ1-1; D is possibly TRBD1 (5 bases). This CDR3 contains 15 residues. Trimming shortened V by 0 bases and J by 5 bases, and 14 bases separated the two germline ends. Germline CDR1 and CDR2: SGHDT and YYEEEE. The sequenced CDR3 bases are TGTGCCAGCAGCTTGGTCCGGACGGGGGATACTGAA. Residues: CASSLVRTGDTE. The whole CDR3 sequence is CASSLVRTGDTEAFF.

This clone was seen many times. The sequenced part of the CDR3 DNA is TGTGCCAGCAGGCTACTAGCGGGGATCACAGATACG. Encoded protein: CASRLLAGITDT. Given in full, the CDR3 is CASRLLAGITDTQYF. The chain combines TRBV6-2 or TRBV6-3 with TRBJ2-3; TRBD2 matches at 10 bases. Read coverage stops 3 residues before the CDR3 terminus; the germline J gene supplies the remainder. The CDR3 sequence is 15 residues long. Germline values: CDR1 MNHEY, CDR2 SVGEGT. Trimming at V came to 6 bases and at J to 2 bases, leaving 5 bases not matched to a gene.

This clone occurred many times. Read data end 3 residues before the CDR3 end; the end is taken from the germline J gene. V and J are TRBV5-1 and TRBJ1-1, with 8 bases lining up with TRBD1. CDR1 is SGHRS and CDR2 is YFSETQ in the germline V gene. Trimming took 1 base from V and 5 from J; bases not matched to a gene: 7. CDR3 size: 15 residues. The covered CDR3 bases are TGCGCCAGCAGCTTGTCCCAGGGGGCTAGGACTGAA. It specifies CASSLSQGARTE. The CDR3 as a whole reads CASSLSQGARTEAFF.

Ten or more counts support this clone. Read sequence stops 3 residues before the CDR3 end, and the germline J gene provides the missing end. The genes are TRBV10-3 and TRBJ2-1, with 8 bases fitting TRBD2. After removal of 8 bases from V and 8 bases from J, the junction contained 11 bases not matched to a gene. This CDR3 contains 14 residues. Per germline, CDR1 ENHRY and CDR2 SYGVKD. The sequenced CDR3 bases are TGTGCCATCGGGCCGATTAGCGGGACTTATGAG. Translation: CAIGPISGTYE. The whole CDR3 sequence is CAIGPISGTYEQFF.

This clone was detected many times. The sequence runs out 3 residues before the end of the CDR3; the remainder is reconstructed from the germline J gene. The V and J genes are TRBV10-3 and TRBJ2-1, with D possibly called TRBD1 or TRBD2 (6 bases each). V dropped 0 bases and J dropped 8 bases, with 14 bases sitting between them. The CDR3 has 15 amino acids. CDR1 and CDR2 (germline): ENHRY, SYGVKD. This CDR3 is CAISESPGEDDEQFF. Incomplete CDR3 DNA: TGTGCCATCAGTGAGTCCCCAGGGGAGGACGATGAG.

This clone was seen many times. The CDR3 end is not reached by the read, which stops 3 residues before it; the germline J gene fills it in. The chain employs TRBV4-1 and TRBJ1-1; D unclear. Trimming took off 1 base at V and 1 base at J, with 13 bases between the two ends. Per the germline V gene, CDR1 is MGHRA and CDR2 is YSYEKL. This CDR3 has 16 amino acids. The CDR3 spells CASSQAQRTGNTEAFF. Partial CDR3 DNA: TGCGCCAGCAGCCAAGCCCAACGGACTGGGAACACTGAA.

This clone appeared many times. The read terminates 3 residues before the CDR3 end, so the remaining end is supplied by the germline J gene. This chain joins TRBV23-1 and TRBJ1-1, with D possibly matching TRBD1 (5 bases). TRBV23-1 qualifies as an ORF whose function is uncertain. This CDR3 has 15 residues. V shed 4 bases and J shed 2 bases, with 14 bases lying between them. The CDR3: CASSLGPGKNTEAFF. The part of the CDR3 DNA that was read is TGCGCCAGCAGTCTTGGGCCAGGGAAAAACACTGAA.

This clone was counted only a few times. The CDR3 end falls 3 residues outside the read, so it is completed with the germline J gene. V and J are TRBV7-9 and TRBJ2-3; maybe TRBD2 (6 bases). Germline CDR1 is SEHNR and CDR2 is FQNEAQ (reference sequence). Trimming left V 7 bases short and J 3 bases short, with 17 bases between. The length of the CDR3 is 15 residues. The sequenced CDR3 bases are TGTGCCAGCAAGGACGGGGGAAGTGGAACAGATACG. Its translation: CASKDGGSGTDT. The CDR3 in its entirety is CASKDGGSGTDTQYF.

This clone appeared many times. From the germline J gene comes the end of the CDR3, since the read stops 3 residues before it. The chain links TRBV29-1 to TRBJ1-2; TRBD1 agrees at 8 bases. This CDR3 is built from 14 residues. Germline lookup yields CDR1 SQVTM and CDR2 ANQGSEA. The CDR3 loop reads CSVGGAGGEYGYTF. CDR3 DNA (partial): TGCAGCGTTGGGGGGGCAGGGGGCGAATACGGC.

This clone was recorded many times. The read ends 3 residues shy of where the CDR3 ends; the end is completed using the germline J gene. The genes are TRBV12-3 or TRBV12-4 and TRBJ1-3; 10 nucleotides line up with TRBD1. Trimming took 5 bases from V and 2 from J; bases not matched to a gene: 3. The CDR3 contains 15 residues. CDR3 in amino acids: CASSQGQGAGNTIYF. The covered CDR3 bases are TGTGCCAGCAGTCAAGGACAGGGGGCTGGAAACACC.

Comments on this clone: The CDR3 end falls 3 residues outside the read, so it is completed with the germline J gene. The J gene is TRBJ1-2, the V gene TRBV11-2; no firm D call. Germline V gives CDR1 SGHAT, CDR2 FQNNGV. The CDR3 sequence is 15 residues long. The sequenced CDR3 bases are TGTGCCAGCAGCCAAGCGGGAGGACGGATAGAGACC. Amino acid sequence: CASSQAGGRIET. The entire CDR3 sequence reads CASSQAGGRIETYTF.

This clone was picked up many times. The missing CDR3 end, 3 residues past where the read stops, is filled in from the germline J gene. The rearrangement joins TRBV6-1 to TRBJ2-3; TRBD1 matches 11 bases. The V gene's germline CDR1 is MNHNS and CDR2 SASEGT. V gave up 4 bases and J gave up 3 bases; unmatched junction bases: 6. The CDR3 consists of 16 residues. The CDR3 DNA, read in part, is TGTGCCAGCAGTGGGTCAGGGACAGGGGGAACAGATACG. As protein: CASSGSGTGGTDT. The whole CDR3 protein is CASSGSGTGGTDTQYF.

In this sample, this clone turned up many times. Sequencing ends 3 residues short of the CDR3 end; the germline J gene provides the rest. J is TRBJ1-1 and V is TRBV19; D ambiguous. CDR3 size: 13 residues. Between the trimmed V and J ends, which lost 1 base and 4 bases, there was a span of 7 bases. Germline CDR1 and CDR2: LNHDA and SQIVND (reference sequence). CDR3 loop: CASSIGQSTEAFF. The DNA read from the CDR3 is TGTGCCAGTAGTATAGGACAATCCACTGAA.

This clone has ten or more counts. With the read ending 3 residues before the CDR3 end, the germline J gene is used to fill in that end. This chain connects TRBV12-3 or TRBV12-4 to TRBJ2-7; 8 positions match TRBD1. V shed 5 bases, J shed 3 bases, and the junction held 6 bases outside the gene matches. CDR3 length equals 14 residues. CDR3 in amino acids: CASSHRDRFYEQYF. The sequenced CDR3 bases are TGTGCCAGCAGTCACCGGGACAGGTTCTACGAG.

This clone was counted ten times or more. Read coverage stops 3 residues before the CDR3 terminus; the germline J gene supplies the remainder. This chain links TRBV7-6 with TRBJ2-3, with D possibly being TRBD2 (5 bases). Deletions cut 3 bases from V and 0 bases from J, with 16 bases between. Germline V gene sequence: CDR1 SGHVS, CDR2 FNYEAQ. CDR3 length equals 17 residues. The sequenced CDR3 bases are TGTGCCAGCAGCTTGGGCCCGTCCGGACTTAGCACAGATACG. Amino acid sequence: CASSLGPSGLSTDT. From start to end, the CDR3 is CASSLGPSGLSTDTQYF.

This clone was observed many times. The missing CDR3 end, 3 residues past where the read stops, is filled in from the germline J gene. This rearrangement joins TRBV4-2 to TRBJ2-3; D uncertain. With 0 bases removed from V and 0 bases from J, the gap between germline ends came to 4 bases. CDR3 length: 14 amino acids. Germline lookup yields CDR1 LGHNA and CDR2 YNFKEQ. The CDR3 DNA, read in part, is TGTGCCAGCAGCCAAGAAGGTAGCACAGATACG. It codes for CASSQEGSTDT. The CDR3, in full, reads CASSQEGSTDTQYF.

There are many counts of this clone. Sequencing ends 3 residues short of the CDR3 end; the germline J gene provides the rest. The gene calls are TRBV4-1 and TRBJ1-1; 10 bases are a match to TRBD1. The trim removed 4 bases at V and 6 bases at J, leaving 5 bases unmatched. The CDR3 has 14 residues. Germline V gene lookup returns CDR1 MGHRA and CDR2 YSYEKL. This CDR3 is CASSPGQGFSEAFF. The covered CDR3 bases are TGCGCCAGCAGCCCGGGACAGGGGTTCTCTGAA.

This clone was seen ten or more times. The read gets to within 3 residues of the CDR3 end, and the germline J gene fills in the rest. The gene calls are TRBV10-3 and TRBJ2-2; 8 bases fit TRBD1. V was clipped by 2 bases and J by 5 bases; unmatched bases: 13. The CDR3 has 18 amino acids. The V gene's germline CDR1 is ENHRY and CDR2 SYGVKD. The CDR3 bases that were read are TGTGCCATCAGTGAGATGGGACAGGCTCGACGTGGGACCGGGGAG. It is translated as CAISEMGQARRGTGE. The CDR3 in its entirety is CAISEMGQARRGTGELFF.

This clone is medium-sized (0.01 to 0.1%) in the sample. The sequenced CDR3 bases are TGCAGTGCTAGTCACTCTCCGGGACTACTTACTAACGAG. Its protein is CSASHSPGLLTNE. From start to end, the CDR3 is CSASHSPGLLTNEQYF. The V and J genes are TRBV20-1 and TRBJ2-7; TRBD2 agrees at 7 bases. Read data end 3 residues before the CDR3 end; the end is taken from the germline J gene. Germline CDR1 DFQATT, CDR2 SNEGSKA (reference sequence). V lost 3 bases to trimming and J lost 5 bases; unmatched junction nucleotides: 16. CDR3 length equals 16 residues.

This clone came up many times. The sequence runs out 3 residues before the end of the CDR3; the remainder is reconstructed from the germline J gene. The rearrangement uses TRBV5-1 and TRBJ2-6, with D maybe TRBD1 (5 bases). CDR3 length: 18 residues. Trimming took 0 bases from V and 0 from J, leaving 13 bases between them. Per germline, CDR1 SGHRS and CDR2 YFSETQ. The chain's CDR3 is CASSLAQGLTSGANVLTF. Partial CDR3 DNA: TGCGCCAGCAGCTTGGCGCAGGGCCTAACCTCTGGGGCCAACGTC.

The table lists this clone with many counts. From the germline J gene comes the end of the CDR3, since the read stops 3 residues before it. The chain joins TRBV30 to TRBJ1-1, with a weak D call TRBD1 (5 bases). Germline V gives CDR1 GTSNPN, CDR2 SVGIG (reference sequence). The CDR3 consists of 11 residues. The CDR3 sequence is CAWKVGVEAFF. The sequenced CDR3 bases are TGTGCCTGGAAAGTAGGGGTCGAA.

CDR3 DNA (partial): TGTGCCAGCAGTGCCGAGCGGGGGCAGTACGAG. As protein: CASSAERGQYE. Given in full, the CDR3 is CASSAERGQYEQYF. The chain uses TRBV6-1 and TRBJ2-7, with 8 bases matching TRBD2. The read falls 3 residues short of the CDR3 end, and the missing part is taken from the germline J gene. This CDR3 spans 14 amino acids. After removal of 4 bases from V and 4 bases from J, the junction contained 6 bases not matched to a gene. Germline CDR1 is MNHNS and CDR2 is SASEGT.

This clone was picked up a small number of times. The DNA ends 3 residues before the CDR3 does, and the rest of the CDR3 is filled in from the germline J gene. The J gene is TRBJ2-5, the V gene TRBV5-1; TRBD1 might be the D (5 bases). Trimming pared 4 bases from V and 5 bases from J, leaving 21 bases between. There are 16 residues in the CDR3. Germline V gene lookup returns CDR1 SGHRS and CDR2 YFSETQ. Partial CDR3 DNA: TGCGCCAGCAGCCGCTTAGACAGACGTATGGGGGAGACC. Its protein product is CASSRLDRRMGET. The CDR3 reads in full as CASSRLDRRMGETQYF.

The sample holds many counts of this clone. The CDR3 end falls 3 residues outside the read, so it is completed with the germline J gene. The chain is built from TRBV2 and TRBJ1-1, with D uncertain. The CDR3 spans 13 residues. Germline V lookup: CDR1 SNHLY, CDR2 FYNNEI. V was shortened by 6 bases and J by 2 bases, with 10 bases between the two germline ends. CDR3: CASSRDTNTEAFF. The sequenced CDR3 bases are TGTGCCAGCAGCAGAGACACTAACACTGAA.

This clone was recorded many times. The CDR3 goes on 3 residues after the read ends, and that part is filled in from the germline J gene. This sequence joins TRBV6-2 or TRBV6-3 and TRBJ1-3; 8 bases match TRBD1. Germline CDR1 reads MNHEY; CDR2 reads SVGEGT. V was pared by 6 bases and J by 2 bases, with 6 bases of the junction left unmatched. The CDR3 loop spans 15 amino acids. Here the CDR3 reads CASRTDREAGNTIYF. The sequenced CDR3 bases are TGTGCCAGCAGGACGGACAGGGAGGCTGGAAACACC.

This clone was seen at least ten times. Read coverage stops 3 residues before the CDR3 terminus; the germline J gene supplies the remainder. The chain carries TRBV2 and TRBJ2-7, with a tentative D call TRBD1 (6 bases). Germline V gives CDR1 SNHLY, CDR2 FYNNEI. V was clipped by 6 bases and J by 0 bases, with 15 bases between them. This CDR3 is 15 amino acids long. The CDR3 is CASRTGHLISYEQYF. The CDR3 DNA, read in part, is TGTGCCAGCAGGACGGGACACCTGATCTCCTACGAG.